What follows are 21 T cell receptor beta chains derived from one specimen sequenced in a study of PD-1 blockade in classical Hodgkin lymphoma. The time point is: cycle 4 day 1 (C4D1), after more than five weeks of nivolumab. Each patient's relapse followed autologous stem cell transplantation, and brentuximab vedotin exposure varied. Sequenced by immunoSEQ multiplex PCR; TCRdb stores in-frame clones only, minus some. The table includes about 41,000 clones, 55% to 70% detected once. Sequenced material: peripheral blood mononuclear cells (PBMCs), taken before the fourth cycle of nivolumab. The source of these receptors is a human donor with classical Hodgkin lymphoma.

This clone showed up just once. CDR3 residues: CASSLTSGGAWYEQYF. In DNA, the CDR3 is TGTGCCAGCAGCTTGACTAGCGGGGGGGCTTGGTATGAGCAGTACTTC. The genes are TRBV7-2 and TRBJ2-7; TRBD2 matches 14 bases. With 3 bases clipped from V and 7 bases from J, the junction kept 8 bases outside the gene matches. CDR1 and CDR2 from the germline V gene are SGHTA and FQGNSA. CDR3 length equals 16 residues.

The CDR3 coding sequence is TGTGCCAGCAGCCCCCCCCGGGCCACTGAAGCTTTCTTT. Translated, it gives CASSPPRATEAFF. The chain uses TRBV5-5 and TRBJ1-1; D unclear. The V end was cut by 4 bases, the J end by 4 bases, with 11 bases between. CDR1 SGHKS and CDR2 YYEKEE come from the germline V gene (reference sequence). The CDR3 length is 13 residues.

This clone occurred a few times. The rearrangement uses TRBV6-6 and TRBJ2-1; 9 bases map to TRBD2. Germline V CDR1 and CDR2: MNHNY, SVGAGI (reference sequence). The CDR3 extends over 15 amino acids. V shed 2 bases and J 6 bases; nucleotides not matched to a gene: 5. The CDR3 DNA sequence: TGTGCCAGCAGTTACGGGAGCGGGGGGATCAATGAGCAGTTCTTC. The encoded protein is CASSYGSGGINEQFF.

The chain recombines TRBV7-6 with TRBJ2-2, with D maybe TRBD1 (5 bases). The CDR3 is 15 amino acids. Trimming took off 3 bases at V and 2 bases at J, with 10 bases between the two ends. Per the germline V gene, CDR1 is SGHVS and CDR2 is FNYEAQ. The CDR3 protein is CASSFGQGNTGELFF. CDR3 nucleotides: TGTGCCAGCAGCTTCGGGCAGGGCAACACCGGGGAGCTGTTTTTT.

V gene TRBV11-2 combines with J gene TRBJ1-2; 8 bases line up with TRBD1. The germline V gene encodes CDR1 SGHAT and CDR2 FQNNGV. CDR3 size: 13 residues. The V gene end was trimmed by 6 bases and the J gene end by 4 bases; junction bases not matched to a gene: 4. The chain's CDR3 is CASRATGGYGYTF. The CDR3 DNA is TGTGCCAGCAGAGCTACAGGGGGCTATGGCTACACCTTC. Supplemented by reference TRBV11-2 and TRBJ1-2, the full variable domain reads EAGVAQSPRYKIIEKRQSVAFWCNPISGHATLYWYQQILGQGPKLLIQFQNNGVVDDSQLPKDRFSAERLKGVDSTLKIQPAKLEDSAVYLCASRATGGYGYTFGSGTRLTVV.

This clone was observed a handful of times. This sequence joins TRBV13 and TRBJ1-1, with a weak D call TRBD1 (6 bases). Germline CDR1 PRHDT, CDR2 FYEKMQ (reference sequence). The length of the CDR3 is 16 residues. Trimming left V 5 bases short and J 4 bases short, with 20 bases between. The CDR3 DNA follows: TGTGCCAGCAGCACCTACAGGGCCGAGTGGTTCACTGAAGCTTTCTTT. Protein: CASSTYRAEWFTEAFF.

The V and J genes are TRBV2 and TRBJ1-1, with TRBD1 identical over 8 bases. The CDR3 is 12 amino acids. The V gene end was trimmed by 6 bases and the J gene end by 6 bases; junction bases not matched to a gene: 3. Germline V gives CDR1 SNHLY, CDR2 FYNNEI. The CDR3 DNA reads TGTGCCAGCAGCGCAGGGGGCGCTGAAGCTTTCTTT. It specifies CASSAGGAEAFF.

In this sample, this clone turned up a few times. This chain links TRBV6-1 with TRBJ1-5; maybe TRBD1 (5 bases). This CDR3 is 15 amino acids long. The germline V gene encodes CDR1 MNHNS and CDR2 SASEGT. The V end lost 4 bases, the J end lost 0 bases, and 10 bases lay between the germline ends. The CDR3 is CASSGGSYSNQPQHF. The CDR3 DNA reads TGTGCCAGCAGTGGGGGCAGTTATAGCAATCAGCCCCAGCATTTT.

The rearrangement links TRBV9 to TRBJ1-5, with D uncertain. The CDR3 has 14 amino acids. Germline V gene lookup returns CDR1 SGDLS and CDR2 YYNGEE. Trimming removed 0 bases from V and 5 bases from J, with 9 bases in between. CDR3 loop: CASSVGQAYQPQHF. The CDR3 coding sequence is TGTGCCAGCAGCGTAGGGCAGGCATATCAGCCCCAGCATTTT. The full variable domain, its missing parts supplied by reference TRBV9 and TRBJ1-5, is DSGVTQTPKHLITATGQRVTLRCSPRSGDLSVYWYQQSLDQGLQFLIQYYNGEERAKGNILERFSAQQFPDLHSELNLSSLELGDSALYFCASSVGQAYQPQHFGDGTRLSIL.

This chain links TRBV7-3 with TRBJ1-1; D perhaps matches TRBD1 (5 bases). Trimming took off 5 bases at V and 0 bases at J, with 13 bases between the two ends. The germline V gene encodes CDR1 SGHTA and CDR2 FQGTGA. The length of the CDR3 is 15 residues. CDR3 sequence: CASSLEQVVNTEAFF. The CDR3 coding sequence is TGTGCCAGCAGCCTCGAACAGGTGGTGAACACTGAAGCTTTCTTT.

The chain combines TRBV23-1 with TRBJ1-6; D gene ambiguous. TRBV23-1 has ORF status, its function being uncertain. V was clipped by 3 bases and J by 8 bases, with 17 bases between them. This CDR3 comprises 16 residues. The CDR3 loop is CASSHGSYGPHSPLHF. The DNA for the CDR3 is TGCGCCAGCAGTCACGGCTCATACGGACCCCATTCACCCCTCCACTTT.

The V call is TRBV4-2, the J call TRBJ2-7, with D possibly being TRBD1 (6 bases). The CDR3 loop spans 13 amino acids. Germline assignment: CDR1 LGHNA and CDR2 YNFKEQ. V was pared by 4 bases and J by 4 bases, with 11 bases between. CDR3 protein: CASSPGTQYEQYF. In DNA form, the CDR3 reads TGTGCCAGCAGCCCCGGGACACAGTACGAGCAGTACTTC.

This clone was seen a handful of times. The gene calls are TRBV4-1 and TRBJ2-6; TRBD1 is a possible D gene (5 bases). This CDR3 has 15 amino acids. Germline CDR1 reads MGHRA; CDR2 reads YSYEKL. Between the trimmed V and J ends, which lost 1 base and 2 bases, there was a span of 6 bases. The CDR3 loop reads CASSQVGAGANVLTF. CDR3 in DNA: TGCGCCAGCAGCCAAGTAGGGGCTGGGGCCAACGTCCTGACTTTC.

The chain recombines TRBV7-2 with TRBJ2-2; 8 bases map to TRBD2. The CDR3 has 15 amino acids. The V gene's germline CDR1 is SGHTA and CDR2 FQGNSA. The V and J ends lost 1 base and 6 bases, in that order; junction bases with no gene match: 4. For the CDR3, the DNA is TGTGCCAGCAGCTTAGTTGCGGGGGGATCCGGGGAGCTGTTTTTT. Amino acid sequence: CASSLVAGGSGELFF.

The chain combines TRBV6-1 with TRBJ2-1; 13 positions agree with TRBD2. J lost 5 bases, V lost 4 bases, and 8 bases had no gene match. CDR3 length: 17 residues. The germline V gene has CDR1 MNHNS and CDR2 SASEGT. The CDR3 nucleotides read TGTGCCAGCAGTGCCCCAAGGACTAGCGGGGGTAACAATGAGCAGTTCTTC. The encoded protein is CASSAPRTSGGNNEQFF.

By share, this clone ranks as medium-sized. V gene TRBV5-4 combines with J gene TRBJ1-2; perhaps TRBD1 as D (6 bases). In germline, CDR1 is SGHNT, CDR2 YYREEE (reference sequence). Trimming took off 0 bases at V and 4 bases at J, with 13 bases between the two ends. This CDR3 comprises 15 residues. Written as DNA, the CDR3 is TGTGCCAGCAGCTTGGAACCCGGGGACATCTATGGCTACACCTTC. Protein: CASSLEPGDIYGYTF.

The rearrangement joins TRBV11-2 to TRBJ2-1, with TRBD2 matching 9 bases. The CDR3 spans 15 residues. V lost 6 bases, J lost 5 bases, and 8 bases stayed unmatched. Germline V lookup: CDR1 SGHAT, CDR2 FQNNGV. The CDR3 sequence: CASSQDLAGNNEQFF. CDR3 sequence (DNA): TGTGCCAGCAGTCAGGATCTAGCGGGGAACAATGAGCAGTTCTTC.

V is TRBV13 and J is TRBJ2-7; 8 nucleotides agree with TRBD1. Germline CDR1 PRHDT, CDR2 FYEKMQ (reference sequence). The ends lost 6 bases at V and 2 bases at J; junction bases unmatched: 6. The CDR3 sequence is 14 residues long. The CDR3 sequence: CASRTTGAPYEQYF. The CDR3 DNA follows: TGTGCCAGCAGGACGACAGGGGCCCCCTACGAGCAGTACTTC. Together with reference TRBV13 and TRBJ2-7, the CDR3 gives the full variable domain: AAGVIQSPRHLIKEKRETATLKCYPIPRHDTVYWYQQGPGQDPQFLISFYEKMQSDKGSIPDRFSAQQFSDYHSELNMSSLELGDSALYFCASRTTGAPYEQYFGPGTRLTVT.

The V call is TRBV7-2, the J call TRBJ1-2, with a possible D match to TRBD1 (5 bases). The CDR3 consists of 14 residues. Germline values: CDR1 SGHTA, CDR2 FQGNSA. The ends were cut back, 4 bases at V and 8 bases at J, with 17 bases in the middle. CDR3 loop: CASSSWDQGGGYTF. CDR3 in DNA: TGTGCCAGCAGCTCTTGGGACCAGGGAGGGGGCTACACCTTC. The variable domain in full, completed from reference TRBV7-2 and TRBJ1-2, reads GAGVSQSPSNKVTEKGKDVELRCDPISGHTALYWYRQSLGQGLEFLIYFQGNSAPDKSGLPSDRFSAERTGGSVSTLTIQRTQQEDSAVYLCASSSWDQGGGYTFGSGTRLTVV.

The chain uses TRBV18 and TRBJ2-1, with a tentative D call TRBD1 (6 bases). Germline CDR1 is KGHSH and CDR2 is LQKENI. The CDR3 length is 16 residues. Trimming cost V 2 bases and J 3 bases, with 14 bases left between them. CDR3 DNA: TGTGCCAGCTCACCAGTGAGGCAGGGGATCTACAATGAGCAGTTCTTC. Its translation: CASSPVRQGIYNEQFF. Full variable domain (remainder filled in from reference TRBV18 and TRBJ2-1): NAGVMQNPRHLVRRRGQEARLRCSPMKGHSHVYWYRQLPEEGLKFMVYLQKENIIDESGMPKERFSAEFPKEGPSILRIQQVVRGDSAAYFCASSPVRQGIYNEQFFGPGTRLTVL.

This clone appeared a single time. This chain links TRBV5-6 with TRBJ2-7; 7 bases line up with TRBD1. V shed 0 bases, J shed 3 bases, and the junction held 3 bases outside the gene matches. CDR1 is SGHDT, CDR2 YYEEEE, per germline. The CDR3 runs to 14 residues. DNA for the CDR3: TGTGCCAGCAGCTTGGGGGACAGAGGCTACGAGCAGTACTTC. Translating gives CASSLGDRGYEQYF.